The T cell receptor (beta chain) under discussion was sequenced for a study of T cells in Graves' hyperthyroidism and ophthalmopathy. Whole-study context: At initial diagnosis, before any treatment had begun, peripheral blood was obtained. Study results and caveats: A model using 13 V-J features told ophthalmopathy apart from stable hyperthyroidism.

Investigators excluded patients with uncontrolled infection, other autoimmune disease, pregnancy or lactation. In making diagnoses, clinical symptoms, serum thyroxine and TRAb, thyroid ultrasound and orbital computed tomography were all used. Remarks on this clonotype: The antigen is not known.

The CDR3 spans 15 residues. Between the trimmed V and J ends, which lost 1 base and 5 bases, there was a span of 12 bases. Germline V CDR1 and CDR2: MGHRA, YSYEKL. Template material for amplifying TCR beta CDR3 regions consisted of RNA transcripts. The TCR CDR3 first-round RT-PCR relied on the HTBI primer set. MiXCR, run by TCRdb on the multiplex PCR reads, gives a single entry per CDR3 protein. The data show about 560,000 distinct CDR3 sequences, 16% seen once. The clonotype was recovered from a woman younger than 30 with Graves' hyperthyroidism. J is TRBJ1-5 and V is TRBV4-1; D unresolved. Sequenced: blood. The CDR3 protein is CASSQGWGGHQPQHF. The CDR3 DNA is TGCGCCAGCAGCCAAGGGTGGGGTGGTCATCAGCCCCAGCATTTT.